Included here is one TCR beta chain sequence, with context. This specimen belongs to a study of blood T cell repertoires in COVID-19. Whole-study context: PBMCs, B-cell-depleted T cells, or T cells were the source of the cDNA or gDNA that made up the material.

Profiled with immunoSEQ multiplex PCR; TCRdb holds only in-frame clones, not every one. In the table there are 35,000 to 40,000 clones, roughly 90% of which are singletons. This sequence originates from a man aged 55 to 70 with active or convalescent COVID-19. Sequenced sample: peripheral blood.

The CDR3: CASSRQGLYEQYF. The CDR3 region has the DNA TGTGCCAGCTCACGACAGGGTCTCTACGAGCAGTACTTC. The chain couples TRBV18 to TRBJ2-7; 7 bases are a match to TRBD1. Germline V gives CDR1 KGHSH, CDR2 LQKENI. This CDR3 has 13 amino acids. The V gene end was trimmed by 4 bases and the J gene end by 3 bases; junction bases not matched to a gene: 3. The whole variable domain, filled in from reference TRBV18 and TRBJ2-7, reads NAGVMQNPRHLVRRRGQEARLRCSPMKGHSHVYWYRQLPEEGLKFMVYLQKENIIDESGMPKERFSAEFPKEGPSILRIQQVVRGDSAAYFCASSRQGLYEQYFGPGTRLTVT.